Below, 10 T cell receptor beta chains from the same sample are listed, as sequenced in a study of long-term antiretroviral therapy in people with HIV. Survey level was the resolution at which the v3.0 immunoSEQ assay ran. TCRdb's copy holds only in-frame clones and misses some; the assay was immunoSEQ multiplex PCR. The sample consists of tens of thousands of clones, about 82% of them appearing once. The sequencing used unsorted PBMCs, collected 0.8 years before starting antiretroviral therapy. The source of these receptors is a man between 18 and 29 years old with HIV.

The CDR3 is CASSFGGDNEQFF. The CDR3, as DNA: TGCGCCAGCAGCTTCGGGGGGGACAATGAGCAGTTCTTC. V is TRBV5-1 and J is TRBJ2-1; TRBD2 agrees at 8 bases. After removal of 2 bases from V and 5 bases from J, the junction contained 0 bases not matched to a gene. CDR3 size: 13 residues. Germline CDR1 reads SGHRS; CDR2 reads YFSETQ.

This clone appeared a few times. In nucleotides, the CDR3 is TGTGCCAGCAGCTCCCCCAGGGGGAGGGGGAGCTACGAGCAGTACTTC. This translates into CASSSPRGRGSYEQYF. The genes are TRBV7-9 and TRBJ2-7; D assignment may be TRBD1 or TRBD2 (7 bases each). CDR1 is SEHNR, CDR2 FQNEAQ, per germline (reference sequence). CDR3 length: 16 amino acids. The germline V and J ends were trimmed by 4 bases and 3 bases, with 19 bases remaining between them.

The gene calls are TRBV27 and TRBJ1-5; D call uncertain. CDR3 size: 13 residues. Germline CDR1 is MNHEY and CDR2 is SMNVEV (reference sequence). V shed 2 bases and J shed 7 bases, with 9 bases lying between them. The CDR3 loop is CASSLGISQPQHF. The CDR3 region has the DNA TGTGCCAGCAGTTTAGGGATCAGCCAGCCCCAGCATTTT.

This clone has only a few counts. The chain joins TRBV7-3 to TRBJ2-3, with 15 bases identical to TRBD2. In germline, CDR1 is SGHTA, CDR2 FQGTGA. The CDR3 covers 16 residues. Trimming cost V 5 bases and J 5 bases; bases outside gene matches: 5. In DNA, the CDR3 is TGTGCCAGCAGCGACGGGACTAGCGGGGGGCTAGATACGCAGTATTTT. Protein: CASSDGTSGGLDTQYF.

The chain couples TRBV30 to TRBJ2-7, with 11 bases identical to TRBD1. The CDR3 loop spans 15 amino acids. CDR1 and CDR2 from the germline V gene are GTSNPN and SVGIG (reference sequence). The ends lost 2 bases at V and 1 base at J; junction bases unmatched: 4. Here the CDR3 reads CAWSPGQGVSYEQYF. Written as DNA, the CDR3 is TGTGCCTGGAGTCCGGGACAGGGGGTGTCCTACGAGCAGTACTTC.

V and J are TRBV7-8 and TRBJ2-7, with a tentative D call TRBD2 (5 bases). The CDR3 is 13 residues long. V was shortened by 5 bases and J by 3 bases, with 11 bases between the two germline ends. Germline V gene data show CDR1 as SGHVS and CDR2 as FQNEAQ. CDR3 residues: CASSQLGVYEQYF. CDR3 sequence (DNA): TGTGCCAGCAGCCAATTGGGAGTCTACGAGCAGTACTTC.

The V gene is TRBV18, the J gene TRBJ2-1; 15 bases are a match to TRBD2. Germline V lookup: CDR1 KGHSH, CDR2 LQKENI. The CDR3 runs to 15 residues. The ends lost 4 bases at V and 7 bases at J; junction bases unmatched: 2. The CDR3 coding sequence is TGTGCCAGCTCACGGACTAGCGGGGGGGTGAATGAGCAGTTCTTC. It is translated as CASSRTSGGVNEQFF.

V and J are TRBV28 and TRBJ1-2, with a possible D match to TRBD1 (6 bases). V was cut by 5 bases and J by 1 base, with 11 bases left in between. CDR1 MDHEN and CDR2 SYDVKM come from the germline V gene. The CDR3 runs to 14 residues. CDR3 in DNA: TGTGCCAGCAGTCCTCAGGGGTTTAACTATGGCTACACCTTC. It codes for CASSPQGFNYGYTF.

This clone has just one count. The rearrangement uses TRBV5-6 and TRBJ1-2; no definite D call. V dropped 0 bases and J dropped 13 bases, with 22 bases sitting between them. This CDR3 comprises 15 residues. Germline V gives CDR1 SGHDT, CDR2 YYEEEE. The CDR3 region is CASSLGRGQATGFTF. DNA of the CDR3: TGTGCCAGCAGCTTGGGCCGTGGGCAGGCTACCGGATTCACCTTC.

Written as DNA, the CDR3 is TGTGCCAGCAGGGAACAGGGGAGTGAGCAGTTCTTC. Protein product: CASREQGSEQFF. The chain couples TRBV27 to TRBJ2-1; 7 bases are shared with TRBD1. Unmatched junction bases numbered 5, after V lost 6 bases and J lost 9 bases. CDR3 size: 12 residues. CDR1 is MNHEY and CDR2 is SMNVEV in the germline V gene (reference sequence).